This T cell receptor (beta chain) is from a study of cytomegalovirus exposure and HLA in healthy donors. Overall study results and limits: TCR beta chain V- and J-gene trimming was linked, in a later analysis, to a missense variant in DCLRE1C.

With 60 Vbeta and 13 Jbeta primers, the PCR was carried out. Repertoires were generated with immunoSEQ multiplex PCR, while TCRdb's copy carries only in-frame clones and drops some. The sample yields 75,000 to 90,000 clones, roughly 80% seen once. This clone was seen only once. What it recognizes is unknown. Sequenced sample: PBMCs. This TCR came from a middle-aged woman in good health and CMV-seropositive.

This CDR3 reads CASSPTSGLTDTQYF. CDR3 sequence (DNA): TGCGCCAGCAGCCCGACTAGCGGACTTACAGATACGCAGTATTTT. The V and J genes are TRBV4-1 and TRBJ2-3, with 9 bases that match TRBD2. This CDR3 spans 15 amino acids. J lost 3 bases, V lost 4 bases, and 5 bases had no gene match. Per the germline V gene, CDR1 is MGHRA and CDR2 is YSYEKL.